This entry lists 31 T cell receptor beta chains sequenced from one sample in a study of a mutant IDH1 vaccine in newly diagnosed glioma. The repertoire was sequenced with immunoSEQ multiplex PCR; TCRdb's copy has only in-frame clones and lacks some. Among fewer than 30,000 clones listed, approximately 80% were seen once. Time point: week 5, during vaccination. Every single dose of the vaccine, 300 ug of mutant IDH1 20-mer peptide, came with topical imiquimod. These receptors lack a known antigen. Sequenced here: PBMCs, sampled from a glioma patient whose treatment included an IDH1 peptide vaccine. Every receptor here comes from a man aged 35 to 55 with glioma.

The genes are TRBV19 and TRBJ1-1; 9 bases map to TRBD1. The V segment lost 5 bases and the J segment 6 bases; nucleotides outside the gene matches: 7. CDR3 length: 14 residues. The germline V gene encodes CDR1 LNHDA and CDR2 SQIVND (reference sequence). DNA for the CDR3: TGTGCCAGTAGTGGAACACAGGGGGCCGCTGAAGCTTTCTTT. It specifies CASSGTQGAAEAFF.

As to this clone: Compared with germline, one end of the junction differs, possibly owing to a read error. V and J are TRBV19 and TRBJ2-1, with 9 bases lining up with TRBD1. Germline CDR1 is LNHDA and CDR2 is SQIVND (reference sequence). This CDR3 has 14 amino acids. Written as DNA, the CDR3 is TGTGCCAGTAGTCAAACAGGGGGCTACGATGAGCAGTTCTTC. It specifies CASSQTGGYDEQFF. Full variable domain (outside the CDR3, taken from reference TRBV19 and TRBJ2-1): DGGITQSPKYLFRKEGQNVTLSCEQNLNHDAMYWYRQDPGQGLRLIYYSQIVNDFQKGDIAEGYSVSREKKESFPLTVTSAQKNPTAFYLCASSQTGGYDEQFFGPGTRLTVL.

This clone was seen only a few times. This sequence joins TRBV13 and TRBJ2-5, with 8 nucleotides matching TRBD1. With V trimmed by 6 bases and J by 5 bases, 14 bases remained unmatched. CDR1 and CDR2 (germline): PRHDT, FYEKMQ (reference sequence). This CDR3 comprises 16 residues. In DNA, the CDR3 is TGTGCCAGCAGATACCGGACAGGGATGAGGGGGGAGACCCAGTACTTC. Protein product: CASRYRTGMRGETQYF.

The chain couples TRBV7-2 to TRBJ2-7; perhaps TRBD1 as D (5 bases). Germline V gives CDR1 SGHTA, CDR2 FQGNSA. The ends were cut back, 1 base at V and 0 bases at J, with 13 bases in the middle. The CDR3 runs 16 residues. CDR3 residues: CASSLGGAGPSYEQYF. In nucleotides, the CDR3 is TGTGCCAGCAGCTTAGGGGGCGCAGGGCCCTCCTACGAGCAGTACTTC.

The chain joins TRBV14 to TRBJ2-3; 10 bases map to TRBD2. CDR1 and CDR2 from the germline V gene are SGHDN and FVKESK. V dropped 2 bases and J dropped 7; count of bases not matched to a gene: 9. The CDR3 is 16 amino acids. The CDR3 bases are TGTGCCAGCAGCCAAATCAAAGCGGGAGGGCCGTATACGCAGTATTTT. Encoded protein: CASSQIKAGGPYTQYF.

About this clone itself: One end of the junction fails to match germline, which may point to a read error. CDR3 sequence reads: CASSPGLGSTDTQYF. CDR3 nucleotide sequence: TGCGCCAGCAGTCCAGGACTAGGAAGCACAGATACGCAGTATTTT. The rearrangement links TRBV9 to TRBJ2-3; TRBD2 matches at 7 bases. CDR1 and CDR2 from the germline V gene are SGDLS and YYNGEE. The CDR3 consists of 15 residues.

V gene TRBV7-9 combines with J gene TRBJ1-2; no firm D call. The CDR3 is 14 residues long. CDR1 is SEHNR, CDR2 FQNEAQ, per germline (reference sequence). The V end was cut by 1 base, the J end by 0 bases, with 6 bases between. Written as DNA, the CDR3 is TGTGCCAGCAGCTTAGTAGCACCTAACTATGGCTACACCTTC. Its protein product is CASSLVAPNYGYTF. The entire variable domain, with the rest obtained from reference TRBV7-9 and TRBJ1-2, is as follows: DTGVSQNPRHKITKRGQNVTFRCDPISEHNRLYWYRQTLGQGPEFLTYFQNEAQLEKSRLLSDRFSAERPKGSFSTLEIQRTEQGDSAMYLCASSLVAPNYGYTFGSGTRLTVV.

This clone was seen a few times. The rearrangement links TRBV10-1 to TRBJ2-1; D gene unclear. The V gene's germline CDR1 is WNHNN and CDR2 SYGVQD (reference sequence). V lost 3 bases and J 3 bases, leaving 6 bases between the germline ends. The CDR3 has 13 amino acids. This CDR3 is CASSDPGYNEQFF. Here the CDR3 DNA reads TGCGCCAGCAGTGACCCCGGCTACAATGAGCAGTTCTTC.

The chain employs TRBV28 and TRBJ1-2, with D possibly TRBD1 on 6 matching bases. The V gene lost 6 bases and the J gene lost 2 bases, with 10 bases spanning the gap. The CDR3 spans 13 residues. Germline V gives CDR1 MDHEN, CDR2 SYDVKM. CDR3 amino acids: CASRADSNYGYTF. The CDR3 DNA is TGTGCCAGCAGAGCGGACAGCAACTATGGCTACACCTTC.

Sample share makes this clone medium-sized. This sequence joins TRBV11-2 and TRBJ1-1; D is ambiguous. V was cut by 3 bases and J by 4 bases, with 9 bases left in between. Germline values: CDR1 SGHAT, CDR2 FQNNGV. The CDR3 is 13 amino acids. CDR3 nucleotides: TGTGCCAGCAGCTTGGAACTGAGCACTGAAGCTTTCTTT. This translates into CASSLELSTEAFF.

The rearrangement links TRBV29-1 to TRBJ2-2; 9 bases align to TRBD2. Germline V gene sequence: CDR1 SQVTM, CDR2 ANQGSEA. CDR3 length: 13 amino acids. Losses at the gene ends were 6 bases for V and 6 bases for J; bases not matched to a gene: 5. The DNA for the CDR3 is TGCAGCGTCGGGACTAGCAACGCCGGGGAGCTGTTTTTT. This sequence encodes CSVGTSNAGELFF.

The chain carries TRBV18 and TRBJ2-2; perhaps TRBD1 as D (5 bases). This CDR3 spans 14 amino acids. V lost 0 bases, J lost 5 bases, and 7 bases lay in between. Per germline, CDR1 KGHSH and CDR2 LQKENI. CDR3 in DNA: TGTGCCAGCTCACCACCTAAGGGGACCGGGGAGCTGTTTTTT. Amino acids: CASSPPKGTGELFF.

This rearrangement joins TRBV6-1 to TRBJ2-1; the match to TRBD1 covers 7 bases. The CDR3 covers 15 residues. The junction had 9 bases not matched to a gene; V was cut back by 7 bases and J by 3 bases. Germline-derived CDR1 and CDR2 are MNHNS and SASEGT. The CDR3 protein is CASNAGGFGYNEQFF. In DNA form, the CDR3 reads TGTGCCAGCAATGCAGGGGGATTCGGCTACAATGAGCAGTTCTTC.

This chain joins TRBV27 and TRBJ2-1; either TRBD1 or TRBD2 may supply D (5 bases each). Germline V CDR1 and CDR2: MNHEY, SMNVEV (reference sequence). The CDR3 sequence is 14 residues long. Trimming took 3 bases from V and 5 from J, leaving 11 bases between them. This CDR3 is CASSFGTTNNEQFF. CDR3 sequence (DNA): TGTGCCAGCAGTTTCGGGACGACAAACAATGAGCAGTTCTTC.

This clone showed up just a few times. The chain couples TRBV5-8 to TRBJ1-1; D is unclear. Germline V lookup: CDR1 SGHTS, CDR2 YDEGEE. This CDR3 has 13 residues. V shed 6 bases and J shed 8 bases, with 17 bases lying between them. The CDR3, as DNA: TGTGCCAGCACCCGAACTTGGCGGGGAGAAGCTTTCTTT. The encoded protein is CASTRTWRGEAFF.

The V gene is TRBV25-1, the J gene TRBJ2-1, with 10 nucleotides matching TRBD2. Unmatched junction bases numbered 14, after V lost 6 bases and J lost 3 bases. The CDR3 length is 18 residues. Germline V gene sequence: CDR1 MGHDK, CDR2 SYGVNS. CDR3 coding DNA: TGTGCCAGCAGCTCAACACCCCTACTAGCGGGGCGCTACAATGAGCAGTTCTTC. Translation gives CASSSTPLLAGRYNEQFF.

The genes are TRBV6-6 and TRBJ1-2; possible D gene TRBD1, 5 bases. CDR1 is MNHNY, CDR2 SVGAGI, per germline (reference sequence). The germline V and J ends were trimmed by 5 bases and 7 bases, with 17 bases remaining between them. This CDR3 region has 14 residues. The CDR3 is CASSAGGTSPGYTF. Here the CDR3 DNA reads TGTGCCAGCAGTGCGGGGGGGACGAGTCCTGGCTACACCTTC.

This clone was detected only once. The chain has TRBV7-8 and TRBJ2-7; 14 nucleotides align to TRBD2. From germline, CDR1 is SGHVS and CDR2 FQNEAQ. The CDR3 loop spans 17 amino acids. V gave up 5 bases and J gave up 0 bases; unmatched junction bases: 6. The CDR3 DNA follows: TGTGCCAGCAGCAAGGGACTAGCGGGGGAGAGCTCCTACGAGCAGTACTTC. Amino acid sequence: CASSKGLAGESSYEQYF.

The chain has TRBV11-2 and TRBJ2-3; maybe TRBD1 (6 bases). The CDR3 consists of 15 residues. Germline assignment: CDR1 SGHAT and CDR2 FQNNGV. Trimming stripped 5 bases from V and 5 bases from J, with 17 bases between. The CDR3 DNA sequence: TGTGCCAGCAGCCCGAGGACAGCCGGCGTAGATACGCAGTATTTT. Its protein product is CASSPRTAGVDTQYF. The full variable domain, rest sourced from reference TRBV11-2 and TRBJ2-3, is EAGVAQSPRYKIIEKRQSVAFWCNPISGHATLYWYQQILGQGPKLLIQFQNNGVVDDSQLPKDRFSAERLKGVDSTLKIQPAKLEDSAVYLCASSPRTAGVDTQYFGPGTRLTVL.

The genes are TRBV10-2 and TRBJ2-7; D gene ambiguous. In germline, CDR1 is WSHSY, CDR2 SAAADI. The CDR3 is made up of 11 amino acids. V dropped 5 bases and J dropped 9 bases, with 11 bases sitting between them. The CDR3, as DNA: TGCGCCAGCAGTAGCGAGCCGCGGCAGTACTTC. This encodes CASSSEPRQYF.

The V call is TRBV11-3, the J call TRBJ1-2; D gene unclear. The length of the CDR3 is 13 residues. Between the trimmed V and J ends, which lost 8 bases and 8 bases, there was a span of 18 bases. In germline, CDR1 is SGHNT, CDR2 YENEEA. The CDR3 coding sequence is TGTGCCAGCGCGGGTGGGGTCCCTGGAGGCTACACCTTC. Translating gives CASAGGVPGGYTF.

The chain uses TRBV11-2 and TRBJ2-2; 14 bases are a match to TRBD2. V lost 5 bases and J lost 5; bases outside the gene matches: 7. Germline CDR1 is SGHAT and CDR2 is FQNNGV. The CDR3 sequence is 17 residues long. The CDR3 loop reads CASSGTSGSRRTGELFF. Here the CDR3 DNA reads TGTGCCAGCAGCGGGACTAGCGGGAGTAGGCGGACCGGGGAGCTGTTTTTT.

This chain joins TRBV29-1 and TRBJ1-2; D is unclear. Germline loops: CDR1 SQVTM, CDR2 ANQGSEA. Trimming took 6 bases from V and 4 from J, leaving 9 bases between them. The CDR3 covers 11 residues. The CDR3 DNA follows: TGCAGCGTCCGGACGGCCTATGGCTACACCTTC. Its protein product is CSVRTAYGYTF. The full variable domain, rest sourced from reference TRBV29-1 and TRBJ1-2, is SAVISQKPSRDICQRGTSLTIQCQVDSQVTMMFWYRQQPGQSLTLIATANQGSEATYESGFVIDKFPISRPNLTFSTLTVSNMSPEDSSIYLCSVRTAYGYTFGSGTRLTVV.

The chain joins TRBV5-4 to TRBJ2-1; D perhaps matches TRBD2 (6 bases). CDR3 length: 15 residues. CDR1 is SGHNT and CDR2 is YYREEE in the germline V gene (reference sequence). Trimming took 4 bases from V and 7 from J, leaving 18 bases between them. The CDR3 DNA reads as TGTGCCAGCAGCCATACCCCCGGGACTTCTAATGAGCAGTTCTTC. It is translated as CASSHTPGTSNEQFF.

The chain combines TRBV9 with TRBJ1-2; weak D call: TRBD1 (5 bases). V was clipped by 4 bases and J by 0 bases, with 7 bases between them. The CDR3 has 13 amino acids. From germline, CDR1 is SGDLS and CDR2 YYNGEE. The CDR3 is CASSQGTNYGYTF. The CDR3 DNA sequence: TGTGCCAGCAGCCAGGGCACTAACTATGGCTACACCTTC.

The genes are TRBV2 and TRBJ2-2; no clear D. Germline loops: CDR1 SNHLY, CDR2 FYNNEI. The ends were cut back, 8 bases at V and 4 bases at J, with 5 bases in the middle. This CDR3 contains 11 residues. The CDR3 here is CASATTGELFF. CDR3 nucleotides: TGTGCCAGCGCGACCACCGGGGAGCTGTTTTTT.

This clone has only one observation. The chain uses TRBV5-6 and TRBJ2-7; 10 nucleotides align to TRBD1. The germline V gene encodes CDR1 SGHDT and CDR2 YYEEEE. V lost 3 bases, J lost 3 bases, and 18 bases stayed unmatched. There are 19 residues in the CDR3. CDR3 DNA: TGTGCCAGCAGCTCCACGGGCGGGTACGGGACAGGGGTAATCTACGAGCAGTACTTC. It specifies CASSSTGGYGTGVIYEQYF.

The chain carries TRBV29-1 and TRBJ2-1; D call uncertain. The CDR3 runs to 10 residues. The germline V gene has CDR1 SQVTM and CDR2 ANQGSEA. V was trimmed by 7 bases and J by 8 bases, leaving 9 bases between them. In nucleotides, the CDR3 is TGCAGCGGGAAGGTCGATGAGCAGTTCTTC. Translated, it gives CSGKVDEQFF.

This rearrangement joins TRBV4-3 to TRBJ1-4; possible D gene TRBD1, 6 bases. In germline, CDR1 is LGHNA, CDR2 YSLEER. Trimming pared 1 base from V and 5 bases from J, leaving 11 bases between. The CDR3 runs to 15 residues. The CDR3 reads CASSQGPGENEKLFF. The CDR3 region has the DNA TGCGCCAGCAGCCAAGGCCCAGGGGAAAATGAAAAACTGTTTTTT.

The chain links TRBV7-9 to TRBJ2-1; D ambiguous. The CDR3 is 11 residues long. Germline V gene data show CDR1 as SEHNR and CDR2 as FQNEAQ (reference sequence). The V gene lost 5 bases and the J gene lost 9 bases, with 8 bases spanning the gap. CDR3 sequence reads: CASSQSGEQFF. The CDR3 nucleotides read TGTGCCAGCAGCCAGAGTGGTGAGCAGTTCTTC.

The gene calls are TRBV6-6 and TRBJ2-3, with 7 bases identical to TRBD2. The CDR3 covers 16 residues. Germline V gene data show CDR1 as MNHNY and CDR2 as SVGAGI (reference sequence). The trim removed 6 bases at V and 2 bases at J, leaving 11 bases unmatched. The CDR3 loop reads CASRKGASGNTDTQYF. DNA for the CDR3: TGTGCCAGCAGAAAGGGTGCTAGCGGAAACACAGATACGCAGTATTTT.